The source of this T cell receptor (beta chain) is a study of beta chain features in type 1 diabetes. The CDR3 consists of 16 residues. V was trimmed by 0 bases and J by 4 bases, leaving 13 bases between them. Germline V gives CDR1 MNHNS, CDR2 SASEGT. This clone appeared a few times. Its antigen is still unknown. The isolated RNA, all of it, was reverse transcribed, so expressed TCRB transcripts were what got sequenced. TCRdb's copy holds only in-frame clones and misses some; the assay was immunoSEQ multiplex PCR. The sample lists about 170,000 clones; around 7.9% were seen once. Study-level findings and limits: Moderate but significant shortening of TCRB CDR3s was recorded in all four CD4+ subsets from Type 1 diabetes patients.

The gene calls are TRBV6-1 and TRBJ1-5; TRBD1 might be the D (5 bases). The source of this sequence is a man aged 18 to 29 with type 1 diabetes. Sequencing was performed on central memory CD4+ T cells from blood. The CDR3 reads CASSEALRQGNQPQHF. CDR3 nucleotides: TGTGCCAGCAGTGAAGCGCTTCGGCAGGGAAATCAGCCCCAGCATTTT.